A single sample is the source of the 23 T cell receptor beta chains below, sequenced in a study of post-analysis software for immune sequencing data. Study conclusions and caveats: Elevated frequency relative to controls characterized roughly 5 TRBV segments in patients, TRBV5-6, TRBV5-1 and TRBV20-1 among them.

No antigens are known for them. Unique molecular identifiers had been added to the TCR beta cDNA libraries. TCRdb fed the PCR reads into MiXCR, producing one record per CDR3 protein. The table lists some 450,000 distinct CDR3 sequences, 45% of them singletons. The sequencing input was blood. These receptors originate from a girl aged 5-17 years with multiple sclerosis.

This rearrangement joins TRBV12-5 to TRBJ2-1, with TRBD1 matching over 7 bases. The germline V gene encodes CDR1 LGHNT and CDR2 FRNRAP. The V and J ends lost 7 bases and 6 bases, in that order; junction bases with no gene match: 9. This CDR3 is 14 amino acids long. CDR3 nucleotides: TGTGCTAGTGAAACCGAATCAGGGGGCAATGAGCAGTTCTTC. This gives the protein CASETESGGNEQFF.

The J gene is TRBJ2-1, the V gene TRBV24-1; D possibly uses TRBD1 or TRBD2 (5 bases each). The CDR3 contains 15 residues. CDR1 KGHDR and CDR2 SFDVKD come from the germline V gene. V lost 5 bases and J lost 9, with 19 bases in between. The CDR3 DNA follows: TGTGCCACCAGTGCCGTCCGGGACGGAAAGATTGAGCAGTTCTTC. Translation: CATSAVRDGKIEQFF.

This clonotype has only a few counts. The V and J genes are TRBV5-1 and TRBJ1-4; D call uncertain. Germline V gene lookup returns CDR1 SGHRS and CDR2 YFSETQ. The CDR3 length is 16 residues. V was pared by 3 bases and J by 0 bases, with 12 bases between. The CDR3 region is CASSWEGRATNEKLFF. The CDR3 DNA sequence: TGCGCCAGCAGCTGGGAAGGACGGGCAACTAATGAAAAACTGTTTTTT.

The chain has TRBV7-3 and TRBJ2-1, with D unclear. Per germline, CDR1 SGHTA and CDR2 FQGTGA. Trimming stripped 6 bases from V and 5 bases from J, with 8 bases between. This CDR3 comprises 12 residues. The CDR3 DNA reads TGTGCCAGCAGTCGCGAGAACAATGAGCAGTTCTTC. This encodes CASSRENNEQFF.

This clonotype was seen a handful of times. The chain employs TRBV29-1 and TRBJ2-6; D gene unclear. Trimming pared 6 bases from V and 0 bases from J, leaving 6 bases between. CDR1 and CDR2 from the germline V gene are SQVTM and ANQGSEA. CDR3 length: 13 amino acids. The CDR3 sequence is CSVRPSGANVLTF. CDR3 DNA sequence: TGCAGCGTCCGGCCCTCTGGGGCCAACGTCCTGACTTTC.

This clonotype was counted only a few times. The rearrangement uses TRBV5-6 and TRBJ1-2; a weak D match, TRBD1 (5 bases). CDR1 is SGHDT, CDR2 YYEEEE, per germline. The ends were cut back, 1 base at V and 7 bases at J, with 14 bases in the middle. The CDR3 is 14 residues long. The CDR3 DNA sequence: TGTGCCAGCAGCTTGCCGGGGGACTTTGGTGGCTACACCTTC. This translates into CASSLPGDFGGYTF. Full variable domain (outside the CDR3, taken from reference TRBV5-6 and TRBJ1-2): DAGVTQSPTHLIKTRGQQVTLRCSPKSGHDTVSWYQQALGQGPQFIFQYYEEEERQRGNFPDRFSGHQFPNYSSELNVNALLLGDSALYLCASSLPGDFGGYTFGSGTRLTVV.

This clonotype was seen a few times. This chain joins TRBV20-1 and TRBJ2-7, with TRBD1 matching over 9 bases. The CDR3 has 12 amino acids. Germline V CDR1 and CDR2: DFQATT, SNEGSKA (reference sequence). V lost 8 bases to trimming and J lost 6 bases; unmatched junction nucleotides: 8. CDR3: CSPGQGQSEQYF. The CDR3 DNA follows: TGCAGTCCGGGACAGGGACAGTCCGAGCAGTACTTC.

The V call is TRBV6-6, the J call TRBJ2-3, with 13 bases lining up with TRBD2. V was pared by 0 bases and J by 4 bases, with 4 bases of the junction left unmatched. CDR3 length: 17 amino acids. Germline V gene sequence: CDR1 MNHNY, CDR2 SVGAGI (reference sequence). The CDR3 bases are TGTGCCAGCAGTTACTCTGGGGGACTAGCGGGGCCAGATACGCAGTATTTT. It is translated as CASSYSGGLAGPDTQYF.

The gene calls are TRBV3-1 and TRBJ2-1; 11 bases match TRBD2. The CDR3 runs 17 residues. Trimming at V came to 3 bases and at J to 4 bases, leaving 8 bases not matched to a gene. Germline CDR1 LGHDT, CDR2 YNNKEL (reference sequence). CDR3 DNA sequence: TGTGCCAGCAGCCATCGTCCAGGACTAGCGGGTTACAATGAGCAGTTCTTC. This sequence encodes CASSHRPGLAGYNEQFF.

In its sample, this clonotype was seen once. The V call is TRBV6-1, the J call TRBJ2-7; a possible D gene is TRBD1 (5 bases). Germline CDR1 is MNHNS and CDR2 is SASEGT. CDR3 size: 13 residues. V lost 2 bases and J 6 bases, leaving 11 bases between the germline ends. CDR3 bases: TGTGCCAGCAGTGAACAATGGGGCGGCGAGCAGTACTTC. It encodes CASSEQWGGEQYF.

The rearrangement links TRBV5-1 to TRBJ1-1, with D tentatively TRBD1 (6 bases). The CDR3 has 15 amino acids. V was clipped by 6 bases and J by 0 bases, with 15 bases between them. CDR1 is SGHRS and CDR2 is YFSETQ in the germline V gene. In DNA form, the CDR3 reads TGCGCCAGCACCCCCACAGGGACGGTGAACACTGAAGCTTTCTTT. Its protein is CASTPTGTVNTEAFF.

CDR3: CASSPKGDGFYEQYF. The CDR3 bases are TGTGCCAGCAGCCCGAAGGGGGACGGGTTCTACGAGCAGTACTTC. The chain has TRBV7-2 and TRBJ2-4, with D maybe TRBD1 (6 bases). Matching the DNA end better, TRBJ2-7 makes the J call doubtful. CDR3 length equals 15 residues. Germline values: CDR1 SGHTA, CDR2 FQGNSA.

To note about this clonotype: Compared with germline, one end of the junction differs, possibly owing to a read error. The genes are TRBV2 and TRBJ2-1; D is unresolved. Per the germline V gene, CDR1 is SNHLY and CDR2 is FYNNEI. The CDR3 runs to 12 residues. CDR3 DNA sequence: TGTGCCAGGGGGTCCTCCTACGATGAGCAGTTCTTC. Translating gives CARGSSYDEQFF.

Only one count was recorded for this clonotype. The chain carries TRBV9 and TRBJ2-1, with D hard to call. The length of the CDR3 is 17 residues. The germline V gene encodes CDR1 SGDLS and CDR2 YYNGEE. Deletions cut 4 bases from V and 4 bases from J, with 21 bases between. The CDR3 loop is CASSIEADASGYNEQFF. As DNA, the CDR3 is TGTGCCAGCAGCATAGAGGCGGACGCCTCTGGGTACAATGAGCAGTTCTTC.

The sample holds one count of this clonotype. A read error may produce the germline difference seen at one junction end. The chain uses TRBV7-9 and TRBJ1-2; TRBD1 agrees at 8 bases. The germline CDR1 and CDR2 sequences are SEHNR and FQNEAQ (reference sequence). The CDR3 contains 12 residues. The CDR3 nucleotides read TGTGCCAGCAGCGTCGACAGGGGAAGCTACACCTTT. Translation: CASSVDRGSYTF.

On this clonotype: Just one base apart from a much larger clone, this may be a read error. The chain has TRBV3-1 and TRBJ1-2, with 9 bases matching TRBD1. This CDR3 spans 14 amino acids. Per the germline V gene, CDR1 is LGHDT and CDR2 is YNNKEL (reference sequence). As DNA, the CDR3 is TGTGCCAGCAGCCAGACAGGGGGACTGTTTGGCTGCACCTTC. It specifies CASSQTGGLFGCTF.

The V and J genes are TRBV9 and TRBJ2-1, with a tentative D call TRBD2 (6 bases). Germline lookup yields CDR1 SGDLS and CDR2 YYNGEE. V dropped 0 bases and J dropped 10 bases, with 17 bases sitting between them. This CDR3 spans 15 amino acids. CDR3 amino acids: CASSVDVYGGREQFF. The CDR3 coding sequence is TGTGCCAGCAGCGTAGACGTGTACGGGGGACGAGAGCAGTTCTTC.

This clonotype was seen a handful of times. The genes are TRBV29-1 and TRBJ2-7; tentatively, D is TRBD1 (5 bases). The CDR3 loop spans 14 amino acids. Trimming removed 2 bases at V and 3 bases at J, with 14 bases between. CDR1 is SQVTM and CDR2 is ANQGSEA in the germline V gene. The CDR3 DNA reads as TGCAGCGTTGAACTCAGGGAACAATACTACGAGCAGTACTTC. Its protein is CSVELREQYYEQYF.

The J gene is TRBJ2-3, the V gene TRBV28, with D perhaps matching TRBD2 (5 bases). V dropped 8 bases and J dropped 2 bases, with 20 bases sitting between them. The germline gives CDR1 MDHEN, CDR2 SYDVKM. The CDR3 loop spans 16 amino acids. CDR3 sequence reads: CASRSSLAGFTDTQYF. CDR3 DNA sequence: TGTGCCAGCCGCTCCTCTCTGGCGGGTTTCACAGATACGCAGTATTTT.

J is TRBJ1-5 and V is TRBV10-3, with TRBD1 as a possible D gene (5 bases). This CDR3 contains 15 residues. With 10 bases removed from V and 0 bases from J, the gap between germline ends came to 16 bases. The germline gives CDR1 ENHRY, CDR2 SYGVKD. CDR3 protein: CATVTGPSSNQPQHF. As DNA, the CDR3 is TGTGCCACCGTAACAGGCCCCAGTAGCAATCAGCCCCAGCATTTT.

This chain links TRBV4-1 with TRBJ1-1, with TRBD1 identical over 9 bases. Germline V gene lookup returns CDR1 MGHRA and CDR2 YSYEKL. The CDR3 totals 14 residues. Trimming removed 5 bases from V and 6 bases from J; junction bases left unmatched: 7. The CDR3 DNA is TGCGCCAGCAGCTCACCGGGACAGGGACCTGAAGCTTTCTTT. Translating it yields CASSSPGQGPEAFF.

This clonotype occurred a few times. The CDR3 DNA is TGTGCCAGCAGTTACTGGAACCCACCGACAGCTAACTATGGCTACACCTTC. Protein sequence: CASSYWNPPTANYGYTF. J is TRBJ1-2 and V is TRBV6-5; perhaps TRBD1 as D (5 bases). Looked up from germline, CDR1 is MNHEY and CDR2 is SVGAGI. V lost 1 base to trimming and J lost 0 bases, with 15 bases between them. There are 17 residues in the CDR3.

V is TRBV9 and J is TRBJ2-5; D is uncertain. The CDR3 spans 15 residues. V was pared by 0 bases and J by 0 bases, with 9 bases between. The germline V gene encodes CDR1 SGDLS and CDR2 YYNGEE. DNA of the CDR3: TGTGCCAGCAGCGTAGACGGACGGAACCAAGAGACCCAGTACTTC. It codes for CASSVDGRNQETQYF.